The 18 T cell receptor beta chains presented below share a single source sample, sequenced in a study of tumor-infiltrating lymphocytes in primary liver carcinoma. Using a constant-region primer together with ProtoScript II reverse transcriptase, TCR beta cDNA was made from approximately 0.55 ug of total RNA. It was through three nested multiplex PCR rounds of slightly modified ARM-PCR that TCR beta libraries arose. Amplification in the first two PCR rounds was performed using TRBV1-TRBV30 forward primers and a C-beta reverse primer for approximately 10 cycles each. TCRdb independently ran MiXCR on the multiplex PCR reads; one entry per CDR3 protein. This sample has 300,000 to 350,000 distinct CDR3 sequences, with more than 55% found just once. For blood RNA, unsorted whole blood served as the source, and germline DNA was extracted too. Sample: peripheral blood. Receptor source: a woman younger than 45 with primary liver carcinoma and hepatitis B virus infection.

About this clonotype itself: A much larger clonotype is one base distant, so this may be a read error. DNA of the CDR3: TGCAGCATTGAAAGACCAGCCTACAATGAGCAGTTCTTC. Residues: CSIERPAYNEQFF. The chain recombines TRBV29-1 with TRBJ2-1; no definite D call. CDR1 and CDR2 (germline): SQVTM, ANQGSEA. CDR3 length: 13 residues.

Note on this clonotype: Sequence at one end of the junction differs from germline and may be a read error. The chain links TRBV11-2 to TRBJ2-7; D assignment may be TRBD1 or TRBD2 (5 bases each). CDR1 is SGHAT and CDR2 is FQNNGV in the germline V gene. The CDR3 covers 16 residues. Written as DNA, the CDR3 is TGTGCCAGCAGCTTAGAATCCGCAGGGAGAAGGTACGAGCGGTACTTC. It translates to CASSLESAGRRYERYF.

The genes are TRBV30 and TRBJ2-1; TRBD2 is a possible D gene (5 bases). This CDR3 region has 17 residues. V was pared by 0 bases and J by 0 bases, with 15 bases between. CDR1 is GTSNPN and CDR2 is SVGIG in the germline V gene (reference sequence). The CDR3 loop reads CAWSVPGRASSYNEQFF. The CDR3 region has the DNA TGTGCCTGGAGTGTTCCCGGGCGGGCTAGCTCCTACAATGAGCAGTTCTTC.

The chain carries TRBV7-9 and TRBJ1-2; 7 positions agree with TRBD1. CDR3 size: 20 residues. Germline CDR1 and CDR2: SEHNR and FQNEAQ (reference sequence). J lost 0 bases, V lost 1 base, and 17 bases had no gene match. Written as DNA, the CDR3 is TGTGCCAGCAGCTTAGTGAACAGGGGCACAGTCCACCCCTCTAACTATGGCTACACCTTC. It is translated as CASSLVNRGTVHPSNYGYTF.

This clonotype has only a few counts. CDR3 amino acids: CASSPTGVAGYTF. The CDR3 DNA reads TGTGCCAGCAGCCCAACTGGGGTGGCTGGCTACACCTTC. The chain employs TRBV7-8 and TRBJ1-2; D unresolved. V gave up 5 bases and J gave up 7 bases, with 14 bases separating them. The CDR3 has 13 amino acids. In germline, CDR1 is SGHVS, CDR2 FQNEAQ.

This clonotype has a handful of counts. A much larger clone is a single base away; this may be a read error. CDR3 DNA sequence: TGTGCCAGCGGCTACACGGGGGGAAACTATGGCTACACCTTC. Its translation is CASGYTGGNYGYTF. V and J are TRBV11-2 and TRBJ1-2; TRBD1 might be the D (5 bases). The germline V gene has CDR1 SGHAT and CDR2 FQNNGV. V was pared by 8 bases and J by 2 bases, with 15 bases between. The CDR3 sequence is 14 residues long.

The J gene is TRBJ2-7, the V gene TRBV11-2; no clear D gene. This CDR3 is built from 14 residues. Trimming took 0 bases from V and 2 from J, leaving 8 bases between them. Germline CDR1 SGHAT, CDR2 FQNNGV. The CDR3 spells CASSLDRQAYEQYF. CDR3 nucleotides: TGTGCCAGCAGCTTAGATCGACAAGCCTACGAGCAGTACTTC.

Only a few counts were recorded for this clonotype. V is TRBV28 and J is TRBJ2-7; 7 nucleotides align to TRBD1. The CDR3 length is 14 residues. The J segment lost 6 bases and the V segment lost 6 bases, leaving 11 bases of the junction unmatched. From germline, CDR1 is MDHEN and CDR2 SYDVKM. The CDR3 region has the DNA TGTGCCAGCAGGAGCCCCGGGACAGCCACCGAGCAGTACTTC. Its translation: CASRSPGTATEQYF.

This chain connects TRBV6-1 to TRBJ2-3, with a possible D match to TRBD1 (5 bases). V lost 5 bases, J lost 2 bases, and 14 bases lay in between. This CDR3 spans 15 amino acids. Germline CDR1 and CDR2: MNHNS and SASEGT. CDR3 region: CASSRSRAPTDTQYF. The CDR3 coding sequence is TGTGCCAGCAGTCGATCCAGGGCCCCCACAGATACGCAGTATTTT.

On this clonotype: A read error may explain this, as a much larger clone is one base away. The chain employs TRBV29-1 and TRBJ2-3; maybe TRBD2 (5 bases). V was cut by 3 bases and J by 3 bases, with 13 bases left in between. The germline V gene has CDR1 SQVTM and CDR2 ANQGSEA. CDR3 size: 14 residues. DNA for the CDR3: TGCAGCGTTGAGGACTCGCAACTAACAGATACGCAGTATTTT. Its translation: CSVEDSQLTDTQYF.

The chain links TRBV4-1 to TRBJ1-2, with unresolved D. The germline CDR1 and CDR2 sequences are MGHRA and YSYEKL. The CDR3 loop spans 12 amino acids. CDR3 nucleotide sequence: TGCACCGGCAGCCAAATGGACTATGGCTACACCTTC. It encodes CTGSQMDYGYTF.

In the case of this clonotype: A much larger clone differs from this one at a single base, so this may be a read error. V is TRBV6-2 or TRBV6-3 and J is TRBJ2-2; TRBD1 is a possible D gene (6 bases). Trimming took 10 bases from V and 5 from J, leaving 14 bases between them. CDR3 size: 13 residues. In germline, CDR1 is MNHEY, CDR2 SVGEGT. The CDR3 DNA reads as TGTGCCATCTCACAGGGTATAACCGGGGAGCTGTTTTTT. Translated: CAISQGITGELFF.

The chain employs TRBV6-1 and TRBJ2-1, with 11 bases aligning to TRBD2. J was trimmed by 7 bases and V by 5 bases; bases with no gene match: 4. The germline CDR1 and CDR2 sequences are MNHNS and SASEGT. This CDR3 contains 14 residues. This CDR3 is CASSPGLAVNEQFF. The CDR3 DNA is TGTGCCAGCAGTCCGGGACTAGCGGTAAATGAGCAGTTCTTC.

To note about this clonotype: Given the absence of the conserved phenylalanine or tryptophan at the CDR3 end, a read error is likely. CDR3 region: CASCLVASGSLREQFL. Here the CDR3 DNA reads TGTGCCAGCTGCTTAGTGGCTAGCGGGAGTCTTAGGGAGCAGTTCTTA. This sequence joins TRBV11-2 and TRBJ2-1, with 10 positions matching TRBD2. Per the germline V gene, CDR1 is SGHAT and CDR2 is FQNNGV. The CDR3 has 16 amino acids.

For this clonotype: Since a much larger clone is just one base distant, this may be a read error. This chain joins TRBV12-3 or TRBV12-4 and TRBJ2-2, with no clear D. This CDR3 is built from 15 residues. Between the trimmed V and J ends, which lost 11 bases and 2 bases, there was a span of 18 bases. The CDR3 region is CAVPLGTLNTGELFF. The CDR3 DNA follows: TGTGCCGTCCCCCTCGGAACACTAAACACCGGGGAGCTGTTTTTT.

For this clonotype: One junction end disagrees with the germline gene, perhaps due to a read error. This CDR3 is CANTTGGLAGEKPYEQYF. As DNA, the CDR3 is TGTGCCAACACCACGGGGGGACTAGCGGGAGAAAAGCCCTACGAGCAATACTTC. The chain links TRBV11-2 to TRBJ2-7; TRBD2 aligns across 14 bases. The germline V gene encodes CDR1 SGHAT and CDR2 FQNNGV. The CDR3 has 18 amino acids. Full variable domain (missing parts from reference TRBV11-2 and TRBJ2-7): EAGVAQSPRYKIIEKRQSVAFWCNPISGHATLYWYQQILGQGPKLLIQFQNNGVVDDSQLPKDRFSAERLKGVDSTLKIQPAKLEDSAVYLCANTTGGLAGEKPYEQYFGPGTRLTVT.

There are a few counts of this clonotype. CDR3 amino acids: CASRHSSGRPDTQYF. The CDR3 DNA is TGTGCCAGCAGACACTCTAGCGGGAGACCAGATACGCAGTATTTT. The rearrangement links TRBV6-2 or TRBV6-3 to TRBJ2-3; TRBD2 matches 10 bases. Per germline, CDR1 MNHEY and CDR2 SVGEGT. The J segment lost 4 bases and the V segment lost 6 bases, leaving 7 bases of the junction unmatched. The CDR3 runs to 15 residues.

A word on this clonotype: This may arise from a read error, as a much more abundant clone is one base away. CDR3 nucleotide sequence: TGTGCCAGCAGTACCACCACCAACACAGATACGCAGTATTTT. Amino acid sequence: CASSTTTNTDTQYF. The chain carries TRBV12-3 or TRBV12-4 and TRBJ2-3; D is uncertain. The CDR3 has 14 amino acids. With 5 bases removed from V and 2 bases from J, the gap between germline ends came to 11 bases.